Listed below are T cell receptor beta chains from one sample, sequenced in a study of a mutant IDH1 vaccine in newly diagnosed glioma. Libraries were prepared by immunoSEQ multiplex PCR; TCRdb keeps only in-frame clonotypes and omits some of them. The data contain tens of thousands of clones, around 86% of them singletons. Sample: PBMCs, taken from a glioma patient treated with radiotherapy, temozolomide or both. The receptors stem from a man aged 40-49 years with glioma. Both conserved end residues are part of each CDR3. The D gene is left open where the match is weak. The size of a clone is reported for some rows only, either as once, few or many, or as a class for expanded clones.

NA,TRBV5-8,NA,TRBJ1-5,15,TGTGCCAGCAGCTTCCCGAGGGTTAGCAATCAGCCCCAGCATTTT,CASSFPRVSNQPQHF
NA,TRBV2,NA,TRBJ1-5,16,TGTGCCAGCACCCATCTGACAGGCCCCAGCAATCAGCCCCAGCATTTT,CASTHLTGPSNQPQHF
NA,TRBV7-8,NA,TRBJ1-1,15,TGTGCCAGCAGCTTAGTGGGGGGGGTAAACACTGAAGCTTTCTTT,CASSLVGGVNTEAFF
NA,TRBV29-1,TRBD1,TRBJ1-5,14,TGCAGCGCCGTGGTCAGGGGGAACAATCAGCCCCAGCATTTT,CSAVVRGNNQPQHF
NA,TRBV29-1,TRBD2,TRBJ2-3,14,TGCAGCATCCGACTAGCGGGTGAAACAGATACGCAGTATTTT,CSIRLAGETDTQYF
NA,TRBV27,NA,TRBJ2-3,14,TGTGCCAGCAGATTTAGGAGAAGCACAGATACGCAGTATTTT,CASRFRRSTDTQYF
NA,TRBV5-1,NA,TRBJ2-7,14,TGCGCCAGCAGCTTGATCCCCAGCACCTACGAGCAGTACTTC,CASSLIPSTYEQYF
NA,TRBV10-3,NA,TRBJ1-5,13,TGTGCCATCAGTGCCCAGGAAGGTCAGCCCCAGCATTTT,CAISAQEGQPQHF
NA,TRBV13,NA,TRBJ2-1,14,TGTGCCAGCAGCTTCAGGGGAGGACAAATCGAGCAGTTCTTC,CASSFRGGQIEQFF
NA,TRBV5-4,NA,TRBJ1-1,14,TGTGCCAGCAGCCGAGGCAAGACAGACTCTGAAGCTTTCTTT,CASSRGKTDSEAFF
NA,TRBV2,TRBD1,TRBJ1-6,14,TGTGCCAGCAGCTATGGACAGGAAAATTCACCCCTCCACTTT,CASSYGQENSPLHF
NA,TRBV5-1,NA,TRBJ2-3,12,TGCGCCAGCAGCTCCGGCACAGATACGCAGTATTTT,CASSSGTDTQYF
NA,TRBV19,NA,TRBJ2-1,15,TGTGCCAGTAACCCAGGGGCGGGGAAAGAGAATGAGCAGTTCTTC,CASNPGAGKENEQFF
NA,TRBV29-1,NA,TRBJ1-4,13,TGCAGCGTTGGAGGGTCTGTGGATGAAAAACTGTTTTTT,CSVGGSVDEKLFF
NA,TRBV4-1,TRBD1,TRBJ2-4,16,TGCGCCAGCAGCCAAGATGTGACAGGGCCCAAAAACATTCAGTACTTC,CASSQDVTGPKNIQYF
NA,TRBV5-4,NA,TRBJ2-3,14,TGTGCCAGCAGCAAGGACAGTCTCAGAGATACGCAGTATTTT,CASSKDSLRDTQYF
NA,TRBV6-5,TRBD2,TRBJ2-2,15,TGTGCCAGCAGTCTAGCGGGAGGTCTCACCGGGGAGCTGTTTTTT,CASSLAGGLTGELFF
once,TRBV18,TRBD2,TRBJ2-2,16,TGTGCCAGCTCCTCGAATCCGGGAGGAAACACCGGGGAGCTGTTTTTT,CASSSNPGGNTGELFF
NA,TRBV4-2,NA,TRBJ2-7,11,TGTGCCAGCAGCCAAGTGGGCGAGCAGTACTTC,CASSQVGEQYF
NA,TRBV19,NA,TRBJ1-5,15,TGTGCCAGTAGTATAGACGGGCAGGGCAATCAGCCCCAGCATTTT,CASSIDGQGNQPQHF
NA,TRBV19,NA,TRBJ1-1,13,TGTGCCAGTAGTATTTCTAGGAACACTGAAGCTTTCTTT,CASSISRNTEAFF
NA,TRBV2,NA,TRBJ2-2,12,TGTGCCAGCAGGTCGAACACCGGGGAGCTGTTTTTT,CASRSNTGELFF
NA,TRBV6-1,NA,TRBJ2-5,13,TGTGCCAGCCGCGGGGTGAACTGGGAGACCCAGTACTTC,CASRGVNWETQYF
NA,TRBV2,TRBD1,TRBJ2-3,15,TGTGCCAGCAGTGACCCTGGACAGGGGGAGATTACGCAGTATTTT,CASSDPGQGEITQYF
few,TRBV29-1,NA,TRBJ1-2,12,TGCAGCGTTAGTCGTGCGGGGTGGGGCTACACCTTC,CSVSRAGWGYTF